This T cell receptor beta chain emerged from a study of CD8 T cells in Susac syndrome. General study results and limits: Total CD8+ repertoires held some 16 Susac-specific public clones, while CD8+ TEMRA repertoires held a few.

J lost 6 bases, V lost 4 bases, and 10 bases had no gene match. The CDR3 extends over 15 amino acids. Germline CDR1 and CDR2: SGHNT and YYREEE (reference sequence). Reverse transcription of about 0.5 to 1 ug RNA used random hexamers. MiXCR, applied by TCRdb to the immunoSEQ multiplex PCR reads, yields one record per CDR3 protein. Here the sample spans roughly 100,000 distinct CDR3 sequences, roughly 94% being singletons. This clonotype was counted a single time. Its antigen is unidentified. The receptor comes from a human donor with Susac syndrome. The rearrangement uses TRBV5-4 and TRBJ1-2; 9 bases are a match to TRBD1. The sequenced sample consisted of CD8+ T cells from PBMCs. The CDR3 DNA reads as TGTGCCAGCAGCGTTTGGACAGGGACAGGGAATGGCTACACCTTC. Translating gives CASSVWTGTGNGYTF.